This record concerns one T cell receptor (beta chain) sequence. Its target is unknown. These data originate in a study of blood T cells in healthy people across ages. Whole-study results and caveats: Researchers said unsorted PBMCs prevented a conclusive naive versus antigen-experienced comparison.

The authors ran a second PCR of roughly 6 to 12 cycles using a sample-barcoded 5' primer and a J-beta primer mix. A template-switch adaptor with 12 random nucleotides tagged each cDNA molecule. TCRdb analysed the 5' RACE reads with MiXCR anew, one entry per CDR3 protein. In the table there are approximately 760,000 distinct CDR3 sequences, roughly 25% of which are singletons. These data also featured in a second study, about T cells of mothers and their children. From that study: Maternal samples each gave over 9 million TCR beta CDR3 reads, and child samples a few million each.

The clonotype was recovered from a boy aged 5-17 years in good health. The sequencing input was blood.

CDR3 in amino acids: CASSQGRLAENEQFF. CDR3 bases: TGTGCCAGCAGCCAAGGCAGACTAGCGGAGAATGAGCAGTTCTTC. The chain employs TRBV3-1 and TRBJ2-1; TRBD2 matches at 9 bases. The germline gives CDR1 LGHDT, CDR2 YNNKEL (reference sequence). The V gene end was trimmed by 1 base and the J gene end by 7 bases; junction bases not matched to a gene: 5. This CDR3 comprises 15 residues.